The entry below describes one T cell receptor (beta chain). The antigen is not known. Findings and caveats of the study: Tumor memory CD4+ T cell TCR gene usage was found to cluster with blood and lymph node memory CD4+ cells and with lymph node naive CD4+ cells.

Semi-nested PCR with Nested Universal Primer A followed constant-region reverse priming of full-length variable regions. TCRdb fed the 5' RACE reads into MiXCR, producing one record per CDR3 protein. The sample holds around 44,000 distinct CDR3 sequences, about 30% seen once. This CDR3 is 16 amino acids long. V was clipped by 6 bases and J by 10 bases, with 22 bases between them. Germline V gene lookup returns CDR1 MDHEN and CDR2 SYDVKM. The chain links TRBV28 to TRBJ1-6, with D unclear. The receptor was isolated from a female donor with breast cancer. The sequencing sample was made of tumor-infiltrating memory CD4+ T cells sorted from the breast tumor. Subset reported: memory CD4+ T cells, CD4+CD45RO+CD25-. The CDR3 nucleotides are TGTGCCAGCAGCCCGGTGGGATATGGTGAAGGATCACCCCTCCACTTT. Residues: CASSPVGYGEGSPLHF.